A selection of T cell receptor beta chains follows, all from one sample in a study of shared clonotypes between healthy human individuals. TCRdb's table, derived via immunoSEQ multiplex PCR, lists solely in-frame clones and lacks some. The sample has 2 million to 2.5 million clones, 80% to 95% seen once. Sample: naive CD4+ T cells from PBMCs. These receptors were taken from a man younger than 35 in good health. Some clones in this sample may be carry-over from other donors' samples. CDR3s include the opening cysteine and the closing phenylalanine or tryptophan. Fields, in order: V gene, J gene, clone size, D gene, CDR3 DNA, CDR3 protein. The D gene is left open where the match is weak. Rows give clone size only sometimes, using once, few, many, or a class for an expanded clone.

>TRBV10-3|TRBJ1-3|NA|NA
TGTGCCACCATGAAAAGGGGGATCTCTGGAAACACCATATATTTT
CATMKRGISGNTIYF
>TRBV4-1|TRBJ2-2|NA|NA
TGCGCCAGCAGCCAACCCACCGGTCCCCGCACCGGGGAGCTGTTTTTT
CASSQPTGPRTGELFF
>TRBV2|TRBJ2-2|NA|TRBD1
TGTGCCAGCACTGGGACAGGGGGCGCGATCGGGGAGCTGTTTTTT
CASTGTGGAIGELFF
>TRBV28|TRBJ2-5|NA|NA
TGTGCCAGCAGTTTGGGTGGGGAAGAGACCCGGTACTTC
CASSLGGEETRYF
>TRBV12-5|TRBJ2-1|NA|TRBD2
TGTGCTAGTGGTTTGGACCCGGGACTAGCGGGAGGGAACTCCTACAATGAGCAGTTCTTC
CASGLDPGLAGGNSYNEQFF
>TRBV7-3|TRBJ2-3|NA|NA
TGTGCCAGCAGCCCGGGGACGGCACCCACAGATACGCAGTATTTT
CASSPGTAPTDTQYF
>TRBV7-9|TRBJ2-1|NA|TRBD2
TGTGCCAGCAGCCCGTGGACTAGCGGGTATGACAATGAGCAGTTCTTC
CASSPWTSGYDNEQFF
>TRBV11-3|TRBJ2-7|NA|NA
TGTGCCAGCAGCTTAGGACTGGCCTACGAGCAGTACTTC
CASSLGLAYEQYF
>TRBV2|TRBJ2-2|once|NA
TGTGCCAGCAGTCCCTATAGCGGCACCGGGGAGCTGTTTTTT
CASSPYSGTGELFF
>TRBV30|TRBJ1-1|NA|NA
TGTGCCTGGAGTGGACAGTTGAACACTGAAGCTTTCTTT
CAWSGQLNTEAFF
>TRBV29-1|TRBJ1-1|NA|NA
TGCAGCGTGACCCCTGGGACAATGAACACTGAAGCTTTCTTT
CSVTPGTMNTEAFF
>TRBV2|TRBJ2-7|NA|NA
TGTGCCAGCAGGGACACGTGGAAGAGCTCCTACGAGCAGTACTTC
CASRDTWKSSYEQYF
>TRBV7-3|TRBJ2-1|NA|NA
TGTGCCAGCAGCTCCGGGACTCAACACAATGAGCAGTTCTTC
CASSSGTQHNEQFF
>TRBV19|TRBJ1-2|NA|TRBD1
TGTGCCAGTAGCCTGGGACAGGGGGCGGCTAACTATGGCTACACCTTC
CASSLGQGAANYGYTF
>TRBV4-2|TRBJ1-2|once|NA
TGTGCCAGCAGCCACGGCGGACGAGCGGGCGGCTACACCTTC
CASSHGGRAGGYTF
>TRBV30|TRBJ2-5|NA|NA
TGTGCCTGGAGTGTAAGTACAGGACGGGAGACCCAGTACTTC
CAWSVSTGRETQYF
>TRBV15|TRBJ2-1|NA|TRBD2
TGTGCCACCAGCGCGCAAACTAGCGGGAGAGTCGGTGAGCAGTTCTTC
CATSAQTSGRVGEQFF
>TRBV18|TRBJ2-7|NA|NA
TGTGCCAGCTCACCACAGACAGCCTCCTACGAGCAGTACTTC
CASSPQTASYEQYF
>TRBV5-1|TRBJ2-7|NA|TRBD2
TGCGCCAGCGCACGTGGGCGGGAGGGCGTCTACGAGCAGTACTTC
CASARGREGVYEQYF
>TRBV7-9|TRBJ1-2|NA|NA
TGTGCCAGCAGCTTAGAGGGGATACGAAACCTTCCCTATGGCTACACCTTC
CASSLEGIRNLPYGYTF
>TRBV28|TRBJ2-2|NA|NA
TGTGCCAGCAGGGGACGGTCGAACACCGGGGAGCTGTTTTTT
CASRGRSNTGELFF
>TRBV28|TRBJ2-7|NA|NA
TGTGCCAGCAGTCCAGGGGGAGCGGGATCTCTATACGAGCAGTACTTC
CASSPGGAGSLYEQYF
>TRBV7-2|TRBJ2-3|once|TRBD2
TGTGCCAGCAGCTTAGTGTCGGGCGGGCCTAGCGGGAGTACAGATACGCAGTATTTT
CASSLVSGGPSGSTDTQYF
>TRBV11-2|TRBJ2-1|NA|NA
TGTGCCAGCGACCAAAGCCTCGATCACAATGAGCAGTTCTTC
CASDQSLDHNEQFF
>TRBV5-4|TRBJ2-3|NA|TRBD1
TGTGCCAGCAGCTTCAGGACAGGGCCTAGCACAGATACGCAGTATTTT
CASSFRTGPSTDTQYF
>TRBV19|TRBJ2-4|NA|NA
TGTGCCAGTAGTATTAAAAACATTCAGTACTTC
CASSIKNIQYF
>TRBV7-3|TRBJ2-1|once|NA
TGTGCCAGCAGCTTAAGCCCCTCCAATCAGGAGCAGTTCTTC
CASSLSPSNQEQFF
>TRBV5-1|TRBJ2-7|NA|NA
TGCGCCAGCAGCTTGGCCGGGCCAGAGCAGTACTTC
CASSLAGPEQYF
>TRBV11-3|TRBJ1-1|NA|NA
TGTGCCAGCAGCCCAAGTCAGGGGTCGAACACTGAAGCTTTCTTT
CASSPSQGSNTEAFF
>TRBV5-6|TRBJ1-1|NA|NA
TGTGCCAGCAGCTTGCGGGTTGGAGAGGGTGAAGCTTTCTTT
CASSLRVGEGEAFF
>TRBV11-2|TRBJ1-3|NA|NA
TGTGCCAGCAGCCCCACCGACAGACAGGTTCCTGGAAACACCATATATTTT
CASSPTDRQVPGNTIYF
>TRBV19|TRBJ2-1|NA|TRBD1
TGTGCCAGTAGTGCCACTTCAGGGGGCTGGAGGAATGAGCAGTTCTTC
CASSATSGGWRNEQFF
>TRBV7-9|TRBJ2-7|NA|NA
TGTGCCAGCAGCTCTCAGGGTGATGGTAGCGAGCAGTACTTC
CASSSQGDGSEQYF
>TRBV10-3|TRBJ2-2|once|TRBD1
TGTGCCATCAGTGCTGGACAGGGTAGCACCGGGGAGCTGTTTTTT
CAISAGQGSTGELFF
>TRBV7-2|TRBJ1-2|NA|NA
TGTGCCAGCAGCTTAGAAGTCTATGGCTACACCTTC
CASSLEVYGYTF
>TRBV10-1|TRBJ2-7|NA|TRBD1
TGCGCCAGCAGTGCGAGACAGGGCTACGAGCAGTACTTC
CASSARQGYEQYF
>TRBV5-4|TRBJ2-7|NA|TRBD2
TGTGCCAGCAGCCTCGGGGGAGGGATCCCCTACGAGCAGTACTTC
CASSLGGGIPYEQYF
>TRBV4-2|TRBJ1-4|NA|NA
TGTGCCAGCAGCCAAGATTGGAACAGGGACTCTGGTGAAAAACTGTTTTTT
CASSQDWNRDSGEKLFF
>TRBV9|TRBJ2-5|NA|NA
TGTGCCAGCAGCCCCGAGACTAGGTGGGAGACCCAGTACTTC
CASSPETRWETQYF
>TRBV10-3|TRBJ2-7|NA|TRBD1
TGTGCCATCAGTGGGCGACAGGGGGCCGGCGAGCAGTACTTC
CAISGRQGAGEQYF
>TRBV5-1|TRBJ2-1|NA|NA
TGCGCCAGCAGCTCACAGACAGCAGGCAATGAGCAGTTCTTC
CASSSQTAGNEQFF
>TRBV9|TRBJ1-1|NA|TRBD1
TGTGCCAGCAGCCCATCCCGGGACAGCAGGGCCCGGGGAACTGAAGCTTTCTTT
CASSPSRDSRARGTEAFF
>TRBV6-6|TRBJ2-5|NA|TRBD1
TGTGCCAGCAGGGGACAGGGAGGGACCAGCCAAGAGACCCAGTACTTC
CASRGQGGTSQETQYF
>TRBV6-5|TRBJ2-3|NA|TRBD2
TGTGCCAGCATGGGACTAGCGGCAGGCACAGATACGCAGTATTTT
CASMGLAAGTDTQYF
>TRBV27|TRBJ1-5|NA|TRBD1
TGTGCCAGCAGTAAATCCCCGGGACAGGGGGTTCAAGGCAATCAGCCCCAGCATTTT
CASSKSPGQGVQGNQPQHF
>TRBV19|TRBJ1-5|NA|TRBD1
TGTGCCAGTAGCCGGACAGGGGCCAATCAGCCCCAGCATTTT
CASSRTGANQPQHF